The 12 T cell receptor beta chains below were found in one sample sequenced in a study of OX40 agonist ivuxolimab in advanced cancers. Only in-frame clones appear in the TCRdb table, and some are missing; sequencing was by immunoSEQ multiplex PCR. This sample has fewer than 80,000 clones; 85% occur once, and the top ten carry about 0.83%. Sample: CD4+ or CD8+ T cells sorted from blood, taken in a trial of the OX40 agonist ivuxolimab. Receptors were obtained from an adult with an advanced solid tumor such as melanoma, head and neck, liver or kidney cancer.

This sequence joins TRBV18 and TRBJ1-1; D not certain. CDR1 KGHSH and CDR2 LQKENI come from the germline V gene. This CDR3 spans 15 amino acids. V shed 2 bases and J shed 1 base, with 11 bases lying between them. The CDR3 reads CASSPRTVENTEAFF. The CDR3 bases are TGTGCCAGCTCACCAAGGACGGTTGAGAACACTGAAGCTTTCTTT. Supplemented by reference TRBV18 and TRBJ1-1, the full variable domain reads NAGVMQNPRHLVRRRGQEARLRCSPMKGHSHVYWYRQLPEEGLKFMVYLQKENIIDESGMPKERFSAEFPKEGPSILRIQQVVRGDSAAYFCASSPRTVENTEAFFGQGTRLTVV.

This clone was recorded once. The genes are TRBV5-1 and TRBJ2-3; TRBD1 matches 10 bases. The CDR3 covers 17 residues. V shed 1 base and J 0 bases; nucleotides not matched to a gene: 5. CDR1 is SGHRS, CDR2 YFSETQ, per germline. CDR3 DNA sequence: TGCGCCAGCAGCTTGTTAGGACAGGGGGATAGCACAGATACGCAGTATTTT. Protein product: CASSLLGQGDSTDTQYF.

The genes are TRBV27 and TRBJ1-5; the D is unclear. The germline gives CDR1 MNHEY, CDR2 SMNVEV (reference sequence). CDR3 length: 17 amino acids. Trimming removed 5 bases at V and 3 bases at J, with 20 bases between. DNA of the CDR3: TGTGCCAGCAGTCCCCTTGGAGGGTCGGCCCTCAATCAGCCCCAGCATTTT. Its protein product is CASSPLGGSALNQPQHF.

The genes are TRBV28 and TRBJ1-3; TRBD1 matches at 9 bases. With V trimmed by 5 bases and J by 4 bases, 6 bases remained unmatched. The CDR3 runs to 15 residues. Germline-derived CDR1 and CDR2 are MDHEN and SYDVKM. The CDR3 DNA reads TGTGCCAGCAGTCCGCCCGGGACAGGGGGAAACACCATATATTTT. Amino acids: CASSPPGTGGNTIYF.

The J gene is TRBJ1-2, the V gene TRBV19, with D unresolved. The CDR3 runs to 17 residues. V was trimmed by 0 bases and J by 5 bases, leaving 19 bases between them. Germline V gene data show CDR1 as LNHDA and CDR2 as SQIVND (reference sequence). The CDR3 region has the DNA TGTGCCAGTAGTATAGATTGGGTCGGCGGCTCGCGTTATGGCTACACCTTC. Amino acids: CASSIDWVGGSRYGYTF.

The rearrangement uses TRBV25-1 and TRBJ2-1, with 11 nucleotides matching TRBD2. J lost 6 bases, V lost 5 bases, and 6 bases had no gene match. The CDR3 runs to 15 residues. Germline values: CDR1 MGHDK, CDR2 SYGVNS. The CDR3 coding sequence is TGTGCCAGCAGTACTGTAGCGGGAGGGCCCAATGAGCAGTTCTTC. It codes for CASSTVAGGPNEQFF.

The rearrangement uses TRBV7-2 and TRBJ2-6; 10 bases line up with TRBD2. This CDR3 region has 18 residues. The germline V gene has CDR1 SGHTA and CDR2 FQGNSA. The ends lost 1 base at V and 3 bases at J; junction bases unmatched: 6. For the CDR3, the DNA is TGTGCCAGCAGCTTAGTTTCTAGCGGGAGCTATGGGGCCAACGTCCTGACTTTC. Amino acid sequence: CASSLVSSGSYGANVLTF.

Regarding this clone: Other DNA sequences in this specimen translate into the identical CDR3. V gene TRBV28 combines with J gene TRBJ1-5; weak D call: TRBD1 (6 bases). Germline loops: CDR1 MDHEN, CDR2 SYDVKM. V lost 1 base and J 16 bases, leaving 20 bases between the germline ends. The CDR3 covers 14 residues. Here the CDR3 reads CASSLSYGTQGFHF. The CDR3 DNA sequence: TGTGCCAGCAGTTTATCCTACGGGACACAGGGCTTTCATTTT. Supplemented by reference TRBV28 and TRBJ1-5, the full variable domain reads DVKVTQSSRYLVKRTGEKVFLECVQDMDHENMFWYRQDPGLGLRLIYFSYDVKMKEKGDIPEGYSVSREKKERFSLILESASTNQTSMYLCASSLSYGTQGFHFGDGTRLSIL.

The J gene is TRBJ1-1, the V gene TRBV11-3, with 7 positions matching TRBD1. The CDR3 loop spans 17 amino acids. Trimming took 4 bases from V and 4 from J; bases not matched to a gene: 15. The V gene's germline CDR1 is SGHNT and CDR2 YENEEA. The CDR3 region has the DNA TGTGCCAGCAGCTCTCCCTCAGACAGGGTGTGGTTCACTGAAGCTTTCTTT. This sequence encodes CASSSPSDRVWFTEAFF. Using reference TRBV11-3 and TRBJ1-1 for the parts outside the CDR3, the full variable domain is EAGVVQSPRYKIIEKKQPVAFWCNPISGHNTLYWYLQNLGQGPELLIRYENEEAVDDSQLPKDRFSAERLKGVDSTLKIQPAELGDSAVYLCASSSPSDRVWFTEAFFGQGTRLTVV.

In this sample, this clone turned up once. CDR3 DNA: TGTGCCAGCTCACTTCTACTTCTCGGACAGCAGAGCCATATGAACACTGAAGCTTTCTTT. It codes for CASSLLLLGQQSHMNTEAFF. The rearrangement joins TRBV18 to TRBJ1-1, with D possibly matching TRBD1 (6 bases). Between the trimmed V and J ends, which lost 4 bases and 0 bases, there was a span of 27 bases. CDR3 size: 20 residues. The germline V gene has CDR1 KGHSH and CDR2 LQKENI. Filled out from reference TRBV18 and TRBJ1-1, the complete variable domain reads NAGVMQNPRHLVRRRGQEARLRCSPMKGHSHVYWYRQLPEEGLKFMVYLQKENIIDESGMPKERFSAEFPKEGPSILRIQQVVRGDSAAYFCASSLLLLGQQSHMNTEAFFGQGTRLTVV.

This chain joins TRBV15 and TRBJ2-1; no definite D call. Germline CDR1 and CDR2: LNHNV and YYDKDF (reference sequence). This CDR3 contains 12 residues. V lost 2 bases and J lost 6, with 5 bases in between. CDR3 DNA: TGTGCCACCAGCAGATTTGGCAATGAGCAGTTCTTC. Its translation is CATSRFGNEQFF.

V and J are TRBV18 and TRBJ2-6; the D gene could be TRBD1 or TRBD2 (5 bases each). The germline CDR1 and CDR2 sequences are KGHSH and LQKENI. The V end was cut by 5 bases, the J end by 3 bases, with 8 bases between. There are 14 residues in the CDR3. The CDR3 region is CASSGGIGANVLTF. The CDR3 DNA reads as TGTGCCAGCTCAGGGGGAATTGGGGCCAACGTCCTGACTTTC.